These 10 T cell receptor beta chains were sequenced from one sample in a study of metastatic and nonmetastatic thyroid tumors. TCRdb re-called clones from the PCR reads using MiXCR. This sample has 35,000 to 50,000 clones; less than 25% occur once, and the top ten carry around 15%. Thyroid surgery took place with no prior treatment in any patient. Sequencing was performed on tumor tissue. Every receptor here comes from a female donor with papillary thyroid cancer or a benign thyroid nodule (not recorded which). Some clones in this sample may be carry-over from other donors' samples.

The J gene is TRBJ2-7, the V gene TRBV6-1; D remains unclear. There are 14 residues in the CDR3. V lost 2 bases and J lost 0, with 8 bases in between. In germline, CDR1 is MNHNS, CDR2 SASEGT. CDR3 amino acids: CASSERSSSYEQYF. The CDR3 DNA reads TGTGCCAGCAGTGAAAGGAGTAGCTCCTACGAGCAGTACTTC.

This clone has just a few counts. Sequence at one end of the junction differs from germline and may be a read error. The rearrangement joins TRBV6-2 or TRBV6-3 to TRBJ1-1; D unresolved. Germline CDR1 is MNHEY and CDR2 is SVGEGT. The CDR3 has 12 residues. The CDR3 protein is CASIYSVTEAFF. CDR3 DNA sequence: TGTGCCAGCATTTACTCGGTCACTGAAGCTTTCTTT.

J is TRBJ2-3 and V is TRBV11-3, with 10 bases that match TRBD1. V lost 6 bases to trimming and J lost 2 bases; unmatched junction nucleotides: 5. This CDR3 region has 15 residues. Germline V gene lookup returns CDR1 SGHNT and CDR2 YENEEA. The CDR3 coding sequence is TGTGCCAGCAGTCCTAGACAGGGGGCCACAGATACGCAGTATTTT. Residues: CASSPRQGATDTQYF.

V and J are TRBV6-1 and TRBJ1-5, with D uncertain. The V gene's germline CDR1 is MNHNS and CDR2 SASEGT. Between the trimmed V and J ends, which lost 3 bases and 7 bases, there was a span of 16 bases. CDR3 length: 15 residues. DNA of the CDR3: TGTGCCAGCAGTGAGCTACAAACGGGAAACCAGCCCCAGCATTTT. Residues: CASSELQTGNQPQHF.

Points on this clone: A much larger clone sits a single nucleotide away, making a read error possible. The V gene is TRBV6-1, the J gene TRBJ2-7; maybe TRBD2 (6 bases). Trimming left V 5 bases short and J 1 base short, with 12 bases between. In germline, CDR1 is MNHNS, CDR2 SASEGT. The CDR3 loop spans 14 amino acids. This CDR3 reads CASSPGLASYEQYF. CDR3 sequence (DNA): TGTGCCAGCAGTCCGGGACTTGCATCCTACGAGCAGTACTTC.

This clone counts as medium-sized. The V gene is TRBV27, the J gene TRBJ1-2; no clear D. CDR1 is MNHEY and CDR2 is SMNVEV in the germline V gene (reference sequence). This CDR3 is 14 amino acids long. V lost 3 bases, J lost 3 bases, and 11 bases lay in between. In nucleotides, the CDR3 is TGTGCCAGCAGTTTTCTTGGGTTGGACTATGGCTACACCTTC. Amino acids: CASSFLGLDYGYTF.

The V gene is TRBV30, the J gene TRBJ2-7; D call uncertain. The V and J ends lost 0 bases and 3 bases respectively, with 12 bases between them. The CDR3 runs 14 residues. Germline V gene sequence: CDR1 GTSNPN, CDR2 SVGIG (reference sequence). This CDR3 reads CAWSVGSSGYEQYF. DNA of the CDR3: TGTGCCTGGAGTGTAGGCTCCAGTGGCTACGAGCAGTACTTC.

This clone was counted between two and nine times. The chain combines TRBV7-2 with TRBJ1-2; tentatively, D is TRBD1 (5 bases). Trimming pared 4 bases from V and 7 bases from J, leaving 10 bases between. CDR3 length: 12 amino acids. Germline V gene sequence: CDR1 SGHTA, CDR2 FQGNSA. CDR3 region: CASSSIGAGYTF. The CDR3 DNA is TGTGCCAGCAGCTCGATAGGGGCTGGCTACACCTTC.

This clone was detected only a few times. The gene calls are TRBV6-1 and TRBJ2-7, with unresolved D. CDR3 length: 12 amino acids. Trimming took off 2 bases at V and 6 bases at J, with 8 bases between the two ends. Germline-derived CDR1 and CDR2 are MNHNS and SASEGT. CDR3 residues: CASSELVSEQYF. The CDR3 bases are TGTGCCAGCAGTGAATTAGTCTCCGAGCAGTACTTC.

Judged by abundance, this clone is medium-sized. The chain uses TRBV3-1 and TRBJ2-7; 9 nucleotides agree with TRBD1. This CDR3 region has 14 residues. V lost 3 bases and J lost 2; bases outside the gene matches: 2. Germline CDR1 is LGHDT and CDR2 is YNNKEL (reference sequence). The CDR3 protein is CASSHWDRAYEQYF. DNA for the CDR3: TGTGCCAGCAGCCATTGGGACAGGGCCTACGAGCAGTACTTC.